The next 25 T cell receptor beta chains were all read from a single sample in a study of T cells in Graves' hyperthyroidism and ophthalmopathy (dated by TCRdb to between 2019 and 2020). Library generation was performed with multiplex PCR. TCRdb names Illumina HiSeq 2000 as the instrument used. Amplification of TCR beta CDR3 regions was carried out from RNA transcripts. The TCR CDR3 was subjected to a first round of RT-PCR using the HTBI primer set and the Qiagen OneStep RT-PCR kit. TCRdb reran the public reads through fastp at Q25 and MiXCR, keeping productive beta chains. Each record represents a unique CDR3 protein, reported with the most common genes and DNA among its rows. The table for this sample lists roughly 740,000 distinct CDR3 sequences; about 15% of them were counted only once. The ten largest clones add up to under 9.5% of the sample. The sample taken for sequencing was blood. These receptors were taken from a man aged 18 to 29 with Graves' hyperthyroidism.

This clonotype occurred many times. An end of the junction does not agree with germline; a read error may underlie this. For the CDR3, the DNA is TGTGCCAGCAGTCCCGGGGCTGGGAGCTACGAGCAGTACTTC. It is translated as CASSPGAGSYEQYF. The chain joins TRBV5-1 to TRBJ2-7; tentatively, D is TRBD1 or TRBD2 (5 bases each). The CDR3 consists of 14 residues. Germline-derived CDR1 and CDR2 are SGHRS and YFSETQ.

The chain joins TRBV7-2 to TRBJ1-5; 7 bases align to TRBD1. The CDR3 has 16 residues. The junction had 7 bases not matched to a gene; V was cut back by 5 bases and J by 0 bases. CDR1 is SGHTA, CDR2 FQGNSA, per germline. The CDR3 bases are TGTGCCAGCAGCGTGACAGGGACCTATAGCAATCAGCCCCAGCATTTT. As protein: CASSVTGTYSNQPQHF.

The chain uses TRBV13 and TRBJ1-1; a possible D gene is TRBD1 (5 bases). Germline V gene sequence: CDR1 PRHDT, CDR2 FYEKMQ (reference sequence). V lost 6 bases and J 0 bases, leaving 14 bases between the germline ends. This CDR3 has 15 residues. The CDR3 sequence: CASSTKEGLNTEAFF. The CDR3 DNA follows: TGTGCCAGCAGTACTAAGGAGGGGCTGAACACTGAAGCTTTCTTT. The full variable domain, completed using reference TRBV13 and TRBJ1-1, is AAGVIQSPRHLIKEKRETATLKCYPIPRHDTVYWYQQGPGQDPQFLISFYEKMQSDKGSIPDRFSAQQFSDYHSELNMSSLELGDSALYFCASSTKEGLNTEAFFGQGTRLTVV.

This clonotype was recorded a few times. The chain links TRBV10-3 to TRBJ2-5, with D uncertain. Between the trimmed V and J ends, which lost 6 bases and 2 bases, there was a span of 4 bases. The CDR3 length is 11 residues. CDR1 is ENHRY, CDR2 SYGVKD, per germline. The CDR3 spells CAIREQETQYF. In nucleotides, the CDR3 is TGTGCCATCAGAGAACAAGAGACCCAGTACTTC.

The chain links TRBV9 to TRBJ2-1; 7 bases line up with TRBD1. The CDR3 runs 16 residues. The V segment lost 4 bases and the J segment 0 bases; nucleotides outside the gene matches: 7. CDR1 and CDR2 from the germline V gene are SGDLS and YYNGEE. CDR3 DNA: TGTGCCAGCAGCTCAACAGGGGACATCTCCTACAATGAGCAGTTCTTC. Encoded protein: CASSSTGDISYNEQFF.

V gene TRBV3-1 combines with J gene TRBJ2-7; D possibly corresponds to TRBD2 (6 bases). There are 16 residues in the CDR3. Trimming removed 0 bases from V and 0 bases from J, with 12 bases in between. Germline V lookup: CDR1 LGHDT, CDR2 YNNKEL (reference sequence). CDR3 region: CASSQDISGNSYEQYF. CDR3 DNA: TGTGCCAGCAGCCAAGATATTAGCGGCAACTCCTACGAGCAGTACTTC.

The rearrangement joins TRBV7-3 to TRBJ2-3; 11 bases match TRBD2. The germline V gene has CDR1 SGHTA and CDR2 FQGTGA. V lost 5 bases to trimming and J lost 4 bases; unmatched junction nucleotides: 8. The CDR3 length is 16 residues. The CDR3 protein is CASSAYTSGGPDTQYF. CDR3 DNA sequence: TGTGCCAGCAGCGCCTACACTAGCGGGGGCCCAGATACGCAGTATTTT. The entire variable domain, with the rest obtained from reference TRBV7-3 and TRBJ2-3, is as follows: GAGVSQTPSNKVTEKGKYVELRCDPISGHTALYWYRQSLGQGPEFLIYFQGTGAADDSGLPNDRFFAVRPEGSVSTLKIQRTERGDSAVYLCASSAYTSGGPDTQYFGPGTRLTVL.

This clonotype has just a few counts. The chain couples TRBV28 to TRBJ1-5, with D tentatively TRBD1 (5 bases). Trimming stripped 5 bases from V and 13 bases from J, with 15 bases between. The CDR3 is 12 residues long. CDR1 is MDHEN and CDR2 is SYDVKM in the germline V gene. CDR3 protein: CASSQIGGFQHF. As DNA, the CDR3 is TGTGCCAGCAGTCAGATTGGGGGGTTTCAGCATTTT.

This clonotype was counted many times. The gene calls are TRBV19 and TRBJ2-7; 8 bases map to TRBD2. The germline CDR1 and CDR2 sequences are LNHDA and SQIVND (reference sequence). V shed 3 bases and J 0 bases; nucleotides not matched to a gene: 4. The CDR3 has 15 residues. The CDR3 DNA is TGTGCCAGTAGTATCCTCAGCGGGAGCTCCTACGAGCAGTACTTC. This sequence encodes CASSILSGSSYEQYF.

Only a few counts were recorded for this clonotype. The chain has TRBV19 and TRBJ2-7; TRBD2 agrees at 9 bases. CDR3 size: 14 residues. J lost 2 bases, V lost 5 bases, and 4 bases had no gene match. CDR1 is LNHDA and CDR2 is SQIVND in the germline V gene (reference sequence). The CDR3 nucleotides are TGTGCCAGTAGTGTCAGCGGGGGGACCTACGAGCAGTACTTC. Translated, it gives CASSVSGGTYEQYF.

In this sample, this clonotype turned up many times. The chain employs TRBV29-1 and TRBJ2-7; the match to TRBD2 covers 12 bases. J lost 2 bases, V lost 6 bases, and 5 bases had no gene match. The CDR3 loop spans 14 amino acids. CDR1 and CDR2 from the germline V gene are SQVTM and ANQGSEA. CDR3 coding DNA: TGCAGCGTCCTCCTAGCGGGAGGGCCCTACGAGCAGTACTTC. This codes for CSVLLAGGPYEQYF.

Turning to this clonotype: A much larger clone lies one base from this, so it may be a read error. The gene calls are TRBV2 and TRBJ1-1, with 7 bases identical to TRBD1. This CDR3 has 19 amino acids. Germline CDR1 reads SNHLY; CDR2 reads FYNNEI. Unmatched junction bases numbered 18, after V lost 4 bases and J lost 1 base. The CDR3 nucleotides read TGTGCCAGCAGTGTATACGGGACAGCGATCTACCAAAGGAACACTGAAGCTTTCTTT. Its translation is CASSVYGTAIYQRNTEAFF.

This rearrangement joins TRBV20-1 to TRBJ2-7, with TRBD2 matching 10 bases. The J segment lost 5 bases and the V segment lost 3 bases, leaving 10 bases of the junction unmatched. The germline V gene encodes CDR1 DFQATT and CDR2 SNEGSKA (reference sequence). This CDR3 spans 15 amino acids. The CDR3 region has the DNA TGCAGTGCTAGGGGCCCGGCTAGCGGGAGTCACGAGCAGTACTTC. Protein product: CSARGPASGSHEQYF.

The V gene is TRBV7-8, the J gene TRBJ2-7; 7 bases map to TRBD2. CDR1 and CDR2 from the germline V gene are SGHVS and FQNEAQ. The V gene end was trimmed by 1 base and the J gene end by 0 bases; junction bases not matched to a gene: 6. The CDR3 consists of 16 residues. The CDR3 protein is CASSLGSSGVSYEQYF. CDR3 in DNA: TGTGCCAGCAGCTTAGGCTCCAGCGGGGTCTCCTACGAGCAGTACTTC.

This clonotype was seen only a few times. This chain joins TRBV11-3 and TRBJ2-3; D unclear. The V and J ends lost 1 base and 5 bases respectively, with 10 bases between them. Germline V CDR1 and CDR2: SGHNT, YENEEA. CDR3 length: 14 amino acids. The CDR3 spells CASSLGTWGDTQYF. The CDR3 DNA reads as TGTGCCAGCAGCTTAGGGACCTGGGGAGATACGCAGTATTTT.

The V and J genes are TRBV5-6 and TRBJ2-7, with D maybe TRBD1 (6 bases). The CDR3 has 13 amino acids. CDR1 and CDR2 from the germline V gene are SGHDT and YYEEEE. Deletions cut 4 bases from V and 3 bases from J, with 11 bases between. The CDR3 spells CASSLGTLYEQYF. The CDR3 nucleotides read TGTGCCAGCAGCCTCGGGACACTCTACGAGCAGTACTTC.

This sequence joins TRBV20-1 and TRBJ2-3, with 14 positions matching TRBD2. Germline V lookup: CDR1 DFQATT, CDR2 SNEGSKA (reference sequence). J was trimmed by 5 bases and V by 3 bases; bases with no gene match: 10. CDR3 length: 17 residues. The CDR3 DNA sequence: TGCAGTGCTAGTGGTGGACTAGCGGGAGGCTATATAGATACGCAGTATTTT. This sequence encodes CSASGGLAGGYIDTQYF.

This chain links TRBV10-3 with TRBJ1-2; TRBD1 matches 7 bases. This CDR3 region has 15 residues. In germline, CDR1 is ENHRY, CDR2 SYGVKD. Germline trimming cut 7 bases from V and 1 base from J; bases unmatched to any gene: 9. Here the CDR3 DNA reads TGTGCCATCACCGCTTCGACAGGGAATAACTATGGCTACACCTTC. It is translated as CAITASTGNNYGYTF.

This clonotype has more than one count but fewer than ten. The chain recombines TRBV10-3 with TRBJ2-2; tentative D call: TRBD1 (6 bases). Germline V CDR1 and CDR2: ENHRY, SYGVKD. The V end lost 5 bases, the J end lost 5 bases, and 9 bases lay between the germline ends. CDR3 length: 13 residues. As DNA, the CDR3 is TGTGCCATCAGTCGAACAGGGACCGGGGAGCTGTTTTTT. Translation: CAISRTGTGELFF.

The chain has TRBV10-3 and TRBJ2-7, with 10 positions matching TRBD1. Germline loops: CDR1 ENHRY, CDR2 SYGVKD. This CDR3 is built from 15 residues. Losses at the gene ends were 4 bases for V and 6 bases for J; bases not matched to a gene: 9. CDR3 sequence reads: CAISGRDRGQSEQYF. CDR3 bases: TGTGCCATCAGTGGACGGGACAGGGGACAGAGCGAGCAGTACTTC.

This clonotype was observed a few times. V and J are TRBV20-1 and TRBJ2-2; D remains ambiguous. V gave up 0 bases and J gave up 0 bases, with 8 bases separating them. Germline loops: CDR1 DFQATT, CDR2 SNEGSKA (reference sequence). The CDR3 sequence is 15 residues long. This CDR3 reads CSARDPEANTGELFF. The CDR3 nucleotides read TGCAGTGCTAGAGATCCGGAAGCGAACACCGGGGAGCTGTTTTTT.

V is TRBV12-3 or TRBV12-4 and J is TRBJ2-1, with D perhaps given as TRBD1 or TRBD2 (5 bases each). The CDR3 extends over 15 amino acids. The V and J ends lost 7 bases and 5 bases respectively, with 18 bases between them. The DNA for the CDR3 is TGTGCCAGCACCGCGCTCCGGGACGGGCACAATGAGCAGTTCTTC. Translated, it gives CASTALRDGHNEQFF.

This clonotype was detected ten times or more. This chain uses TRBV20-1 with TRBJ2-1; 7 bases are a match to TRBD1. The germline CDR1 and CDR2 sequences are DFQATT and SNEGSKA (reference sequence). There are 12 residues in the CDR3. V gave up 5 bases and J gave up 6 bases; unmatched junction bases: 4. CDR3 in amino acids: CSASRDSNEQFF. The CDR3 nucleotides read TGCAGTGCTTCCCGGGACAGCAATGAGCAGTTCTTC.

CDR3 nucleotide sequence: TGTGCCAGTACCCCAGTCTACGAGCAGTACTTC. Translation gives CASTPVYEQYF. The gene calls are TRBV19 and TRBJ2-7, with D unresolved. Germline CDR1 is LNHDA and CDR2 is SQIVND (reference sequence). The CDR3 is 11 residues long. The germline V and J ends were trimmed by 7 bases and 3 bases, with 7 bases remaining between them.

This clonotype was seen ten or more times. The CDR3 region has the DNA TGTGCCAGCAGTATAAACAGGGGGTTGCTTGGTGCTGAAGCTTTCTTT. It yields the protein CASSINRGLLGAEAFF. The rearrangement joins TRBV28 to TRBJ1-1, with TRBD1 matching 8 bases. This CDR3 spans 16 amino acids. The V gene end was trimmed by 5 bases and the J gene end by 6 bases; junction bases not matched to a gene: 14. Germline CDR1 is MDHEN and CDR2 is SYDVKM.